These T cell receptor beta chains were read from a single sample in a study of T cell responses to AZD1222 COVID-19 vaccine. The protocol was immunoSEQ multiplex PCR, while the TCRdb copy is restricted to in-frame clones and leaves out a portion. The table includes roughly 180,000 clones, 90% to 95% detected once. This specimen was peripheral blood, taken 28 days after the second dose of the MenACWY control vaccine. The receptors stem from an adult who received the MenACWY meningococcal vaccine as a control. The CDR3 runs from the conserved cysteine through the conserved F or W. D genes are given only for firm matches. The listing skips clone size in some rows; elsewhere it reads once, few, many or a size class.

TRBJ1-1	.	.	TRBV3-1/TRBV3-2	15	TGTGCCAGCAGCCTGATTAGAGGGGGGAACACTGAAGCTTTCTTT	CASSLIRGGNTEAFF
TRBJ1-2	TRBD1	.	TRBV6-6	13	TGTGCCAGCAGTCAAGGACAGGGGGCGAGCTACACCTTC	CASSQGQGASYTF
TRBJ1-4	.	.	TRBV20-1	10	TGCAGTGCCAGACAGCAAAAACTGTTTTTT	CSARQQKLFF
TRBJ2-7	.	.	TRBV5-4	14	TGTGCCAGCAGCTTCAACTCCGACCGCTACGAGCAGTACTTC	CASSFNSDRYEQYF
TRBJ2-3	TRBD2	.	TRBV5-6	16	TGTGCCAGCAGCTTGTGGAGCGGGGTGAGCACAGATACGCAGTATTTT	CASSLWSGVSTDTQYF
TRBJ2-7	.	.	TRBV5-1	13	TGCGCCAGCAGCCCAACAGGGACCTACGAGCAGTACTTC	CASSPTGTYEQYF
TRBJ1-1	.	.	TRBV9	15	TGTGCCAGCAATACCGGGACGCTAGGAAATACTGAAGCTTTCTTT	CASNTGTLGNTEAFF
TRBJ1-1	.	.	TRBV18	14	TGTGCCAGCTCACCGATCGAGGCGTGGGGTGAAGCTTTCTTT	CASSPIEAWGEAFF
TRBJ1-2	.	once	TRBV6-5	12	TGTGCCACCGCAGACGTCGGCAATGGCTACACCTTC	CATADVGNGYTF
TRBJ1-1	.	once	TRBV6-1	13	TGTGCCAGCAGTGAAGGACGCGGGGCGCGAGCTTTCTTT	CASSEGRGARAFF
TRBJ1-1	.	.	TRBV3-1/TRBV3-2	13	TGTGCCAGCAGCCAAGTTGGAACAGCTGAAGCTTTCTTT	CASSQVGTAEAFF
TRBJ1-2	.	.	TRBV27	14	TGTGCCAGCAGCTCCAGGCCAGAAACGAAAGGCTACACCTTC	CASSSRPETKGYTF
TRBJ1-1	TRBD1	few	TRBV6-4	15	TGTGCCAGCAGTGACGGCGGGACAGGGAACACTGAAGCTTTCTTT	CASSDGGTGNTEAFF
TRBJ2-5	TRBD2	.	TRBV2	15	TGTGCCAGCAGTCCCCGGACTAGCGGGCGAGAGACCCAGTACTTC	CASSPRTSGRETQYF
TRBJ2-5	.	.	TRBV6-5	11	TGTGCCAGCAAGGGGAGCGAGACCCAGTACTTC	CASKGSETQYF
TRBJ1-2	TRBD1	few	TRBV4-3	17	TGCGCCAGCAGCCAAGATCGTGGACAGGGTTTAGTTTGGGGCTACACCTTC	CASSQDRGQGLVWGYTF
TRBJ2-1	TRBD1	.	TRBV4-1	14	TGCGCCAGCAGCCCGGGACAGGGGTACAATGAGCAGTTCTTC	CASSPGQGYNEQFF
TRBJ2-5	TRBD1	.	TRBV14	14	TGTGCCAGCAGCCAAGGAGGGGGCTGGGAGACCCAGTACTTC	CASSQGGGWETQYF
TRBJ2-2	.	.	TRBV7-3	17	TGTGCCAGCAGCTTAGTTGATCCCGGGGTGAAAACCGGGGAGCTGTTTTTT	CASSLVDPGVKTGELFF
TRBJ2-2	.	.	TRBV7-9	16	TGTGCCAGCAGCGAAGGGCCAGCCCGGAGCACCGGGGAGCTGTTTTTT	CASSEGPARSTGELFF
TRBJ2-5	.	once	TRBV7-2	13	TGTGCCAGCAGCCTCTTCCACGGAGAGACCCAGTACTTC	CASSLFHGETQYF
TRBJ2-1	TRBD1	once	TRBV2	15	TGTGCCAGCAGTCTCGACAGGGGGGCCTACAATGAGCAGTTCTTC	CASSLDRGAYNEQFF
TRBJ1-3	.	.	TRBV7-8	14	TGTGCCAGCAGCTTAGGGGGGACTGGAAACACCATATATTTT	CASSLGGTGNTIYF
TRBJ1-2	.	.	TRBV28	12	TGTGCCAGCAGTTTTATGGGGTATGGCTACACCTTC	CASSFMGYGYTF
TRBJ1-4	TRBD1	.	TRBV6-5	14	TGTGCCAGCAGTTTGACAGGGGGCCATGAAAAACTGTTTTTT	CASSLTGGHEKLFF
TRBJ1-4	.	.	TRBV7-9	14	TGTGCCAGCAGCCCTACAGGAGCTGGAGAAAAACTGTTTTTT	CASSPTGAGEKLFF
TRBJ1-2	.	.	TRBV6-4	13	TGTGCCAGCAGTGACTCGACGTTCGGCGGCTACACCTTC	CASSDSTFGGYTF
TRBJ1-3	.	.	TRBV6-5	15	TGTGCCAGCAGCTTGGGACGGAAGGCTGGAAACACCATATATTTT	CASSLGRKAGNTIYF
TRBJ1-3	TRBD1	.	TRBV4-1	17	TGCGCCAGCAGCCAAGACCCCCAGGGGGCCTCTGGAAACACCATATATTTT	CASSQDPQGASGNTIYF
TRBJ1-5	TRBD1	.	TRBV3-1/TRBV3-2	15	TGTGCCAGCAGCCAGGCCGGGAGGACAGGCCAGCCCCAGCATTTT	CASSQAGRTGQPQHF
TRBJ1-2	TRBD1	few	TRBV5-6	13	TGTGCCAGCAGCTTACGACAGGGGGACGGCTACACCTTC	CASSLRQGDGYTF
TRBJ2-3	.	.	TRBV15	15	TGTGCCACCAGCAGAGAGTATAGGGCCACAGATACGCAGTATTTT	CATSREYRATDTQYF
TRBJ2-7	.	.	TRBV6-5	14	TGTGCCAGCAGTTACTCGCTTTCAGGGTTCGAGCAGTACTTC	CASSYSLSGFEQYF
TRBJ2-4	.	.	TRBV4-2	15	TGTGCCAGCAGCCAAGATAGCAAAGCCAAAAACATTCAGTACTTC	CASSQDSKAKNIQYF
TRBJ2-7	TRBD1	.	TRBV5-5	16	TGTGCCAGCAGGTCAACAGGGGGCATCTTCGTCTACGAGCAGTACTTC	CASRSTGGIFVYEQYF
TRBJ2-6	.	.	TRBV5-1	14	TGCGCCAGCAGCTTGTCCTCTGGGGCCAACGTCCTGACTTTC	CASSLSSGANVLTF
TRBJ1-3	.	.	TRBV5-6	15	TGTGCCAGCAGCTTCGGGGGCGCTTCTGGAAACACCATATATTTT	CASSFGGASGNTIYF
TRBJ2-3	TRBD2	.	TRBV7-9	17	TGTGCCAGCAGCTATAGCCCCATAGCGGGGGGGCCAGATACGCAGTATTTT	CASSYSPIAGGPDTQYF
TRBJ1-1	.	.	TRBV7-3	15	TGTGCCAGCAGCACGCAAGGCAGGGTGAACACTGAAGCTTTCTTT	CASSTQGRVNTEAFF
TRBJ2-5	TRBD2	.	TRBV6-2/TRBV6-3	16	TGTGCCAGCAGCCCGCAGCCCCGGGGGGTACAAGAGACCCAGTACTTC	CASSPQPRGVQETQYF
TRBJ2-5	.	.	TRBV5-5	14	TGTGCCAGCAGCGATATTGGGGGGATGATGACCCAGTACTTC	CASSDIGGMMTQYF
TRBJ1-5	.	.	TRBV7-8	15	TGTGCCAGCAGCTTATCATCGACCGACAATCAGCCCCAGCATTTT	CASSLSSTDNQPQHF
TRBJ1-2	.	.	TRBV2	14	TGTGCCAGCAGTGAGGGAGGGACCGCCCTCGGCTACACCTTC	CASSEGGTALGYTF